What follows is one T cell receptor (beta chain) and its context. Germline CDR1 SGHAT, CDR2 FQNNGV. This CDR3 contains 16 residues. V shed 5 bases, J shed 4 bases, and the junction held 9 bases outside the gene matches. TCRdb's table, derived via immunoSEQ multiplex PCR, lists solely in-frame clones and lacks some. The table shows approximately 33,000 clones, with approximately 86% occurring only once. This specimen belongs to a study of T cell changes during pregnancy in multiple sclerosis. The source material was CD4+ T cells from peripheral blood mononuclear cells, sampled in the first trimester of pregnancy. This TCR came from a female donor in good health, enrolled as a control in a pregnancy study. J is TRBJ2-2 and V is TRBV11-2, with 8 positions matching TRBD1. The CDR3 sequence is CASSPRQGPVTGELFF. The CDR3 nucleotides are TGTGCCAGCAGCCCACGACAGGGGCCGGTCACCGGGGAGCTGTTTTTT.